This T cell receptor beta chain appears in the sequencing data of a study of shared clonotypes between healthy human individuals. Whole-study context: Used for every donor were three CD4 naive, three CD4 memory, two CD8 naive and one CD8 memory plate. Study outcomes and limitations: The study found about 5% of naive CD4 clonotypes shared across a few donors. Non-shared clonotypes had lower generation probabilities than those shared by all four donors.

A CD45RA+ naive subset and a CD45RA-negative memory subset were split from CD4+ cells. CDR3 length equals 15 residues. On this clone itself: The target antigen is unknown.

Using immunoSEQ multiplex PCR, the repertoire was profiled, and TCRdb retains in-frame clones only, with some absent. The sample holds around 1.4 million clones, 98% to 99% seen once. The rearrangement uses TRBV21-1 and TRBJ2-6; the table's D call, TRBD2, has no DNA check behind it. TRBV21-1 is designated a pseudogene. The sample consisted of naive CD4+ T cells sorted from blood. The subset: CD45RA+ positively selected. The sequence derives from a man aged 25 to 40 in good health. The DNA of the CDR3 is TGTGCCAGCAGCAATAGACTTTCTGGGGCCAACGTCCTGACTTTC. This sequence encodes CASSNRLSGANVLTF.